The T cell receptor beta chain described here comes from a study of spatial heterogeneity in lung cancer. CDR3 length: 15 residues. CDR1 and CDR2 from the germline V gene are MNHEY and SVGAGI. Trimming left V 5 bases short and J 6 bases short, with 17 bases between. This clonotype was detected ten times or more. Time point of the sample: sample taken at primary tumor resection. Frozen PBMC, nontumor lung or tumor provided whole RNA, which was sequenced unsorted. TCRdb passed the 5' RACE reads through MiXCR, listing each CDR3 protein once. The sample contains tens of thousands of distinct CDR3 sequences, around 5.2% of which appear only once.

The specimen was PBMCs, collected at surgery. The chain has TRBV6-5 and TRBJ2-1; D not certain. This TCR was recovered from a female donor with early-stage non-small cell lung cancer. CDR3 residues: CASSPSWTDLNEQFF. The CDR3 region has the DNA TGTGCCAGCAGTCCGAGTTGGACGGACCTCAATGAGCAGTTCTTC.